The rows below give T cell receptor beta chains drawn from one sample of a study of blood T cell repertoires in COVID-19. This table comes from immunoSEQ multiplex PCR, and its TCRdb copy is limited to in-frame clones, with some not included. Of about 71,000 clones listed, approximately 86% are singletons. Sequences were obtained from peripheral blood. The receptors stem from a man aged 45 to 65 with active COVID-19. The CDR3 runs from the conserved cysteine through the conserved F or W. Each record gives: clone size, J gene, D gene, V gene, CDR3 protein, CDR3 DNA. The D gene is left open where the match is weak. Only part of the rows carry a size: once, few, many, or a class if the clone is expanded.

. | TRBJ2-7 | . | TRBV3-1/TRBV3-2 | CASSQGEAGGPYF | TGTGCCAGCAGCCAAGGGGAGGCAGGCGGGCCCTACTTC
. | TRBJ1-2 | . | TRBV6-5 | CASSFSRGGYGYTF | TGTGCCAGCAGTTTCTCGCGGGGGGGCTATGGCTACACCTTC
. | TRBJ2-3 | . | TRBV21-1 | CASKRTSGSQGPDTQYF | TGTGCCAGCAAGAGGACTAGCGGGAGTCAGGGCCCAGATACGCAGTATTTT
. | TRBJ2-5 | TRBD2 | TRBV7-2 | CASSDRSSGTSRETQYF | TGTGCCAGCAGCGACCGTTCTTCCGGGACTAGCAGGGAGACCCAGTACTTC
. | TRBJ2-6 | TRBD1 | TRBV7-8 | CASSSYRGPGANVLTF | TGTGCCAGCAGCTCCTACAGGGGGCCTGGGGCCAACGTCCTGACTTTC
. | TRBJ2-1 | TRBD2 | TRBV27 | CASSPGVGLAGRNEQFF | TGTGCCAGCAGCCCAGGTGTCGGACTAGCGGGTCGGAATGAGCAGTTCTTC
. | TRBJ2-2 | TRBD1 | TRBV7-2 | CASSLQAAGGSTGELFF | TGTGCCAGCAGCTTACAGGCGGCAGGGGGTAGCACCGGGGAGCTGTTTTTT
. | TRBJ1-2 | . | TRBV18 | CASSPHRENYGYTF | TGTGCCAGCTCACCACACAGGGAGAACTATGGCTACACCTTC
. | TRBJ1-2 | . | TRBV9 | CASSEGRQTYYGYTF | TGTGCCAGCAGCGAGGGGCGGCAGACCTACTATGGCTACACCTTC
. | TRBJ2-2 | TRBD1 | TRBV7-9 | CASSLQGAKTGELFF | TGTGCCAGCAGCTTACAGGGGGCGAAAACCGGGGAGCTGTTTTTT
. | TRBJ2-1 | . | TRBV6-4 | CASSVGQGPYNEQFF | TGTGCCAGCAGTGTCGGGCAGGGCCCCTACAATGAGCAGTTCTTC
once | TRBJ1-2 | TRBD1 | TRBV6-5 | CASHGQAGPNYGYTF | TGTGCCAGCCATGGACAGGCCGGGCCTAACTATGGCTACACCTTC
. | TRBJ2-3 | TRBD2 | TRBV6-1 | CASSDGLAVTDTQYF | TGTGCCAGCAGTGATGGGCTAGCGGTCACAGATACGCAGTATTTT
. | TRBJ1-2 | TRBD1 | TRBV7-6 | CASSRQGASNYGYTF | TGTGCCAGCAGCCGACAGGGGGCGAGTAACTATGGCTACACCTTC
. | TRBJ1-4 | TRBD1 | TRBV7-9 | CASSFPGQGSEKLFF | TGTGCCAGCAGCTTCCCGGGACAGGGAAGTGAAAAACTGTTTTTT
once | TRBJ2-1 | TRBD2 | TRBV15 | CATSSPRAGGLVTYNEQFF | TGTGCCACCAGCAGTCCAAGGGCGGGAGGGCTAGTAACCTACAATGAGCAGTTCTTC
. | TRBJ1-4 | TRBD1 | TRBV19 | CASSPGTANEKLFF | TGTGCCAGTAGCCCCGGGACAGCTAATGAAAAACTGTTTTTT